The following is a T cell receptor (beta chain) sequence with its context. The clone's antigen remains unknown. It has no much larger one-base neighbor in the sample; base qualities were not kept. TCRbeta CDR3 regions were amplified from genomic DNA by means of the immunoSEQ Assay, a bias-controlled multiplex PCR. The study's processing was this. Nucleated cell counts per sample were estimated from amplification of reference gene primers within the assay. Sequence reads were collapsed and filtered to measure the absolute abundance of every unique TCRbeta CDR3 rearrangement. For each sample, productive Simpson clonality was calculated as the square root of Simpson's diversity index across productive rearrangements. TCRdb limited this immuneACCESS table to in-frame rearrangements with V and J called. A share of clones is missing; checked studies link under half to unresolved V genes, and the rest is unexplained. That table supplies the V and J calls and clone size; D and trimming were determined from the DNA. Within this sample are 95,000 or so clones, with around 87% of them counted one time only. About 18% of the sample comes from the top ten.

This entry belongs to a study of blood T cell repertoires in COVID-19 (TCRdb year 2020). For the wider study: Collaborator samples came from the United States, Italy and Spain and covered acute and convalescent phases of COVID-19. The prospective study material was composed of cDNA or gDNA derived from T cells, B-cell-depleted T cells, or PBMCs. Deeply sampled blood TCRbeta repertoires from subjects exposed to, actively infected with, or recovered from COVID-19 were included in the dataset. The repertoires were released in a freely available public database intended as a resource for research on the immune response to SARS-CoV-2. The samples were drawn from the first 160 participants of the ongoing ImmuneRACE study and from under 1,500 subjects provided by 6 global collaborators. Nearly every sample came with metadata listing a de-identified subject ID, COVID-19 status, age in years and sex. Where available, HLA class I and class II types were obtained from metadata supplied by the sample provider rather than from assay-based typing.

What the work shows at the level of the full study, not this receptor alone: The quantity of clinical and demographic metadata differed by source and by participant and was supplied without curation.

The CDR3 starts with the cysteine, ends with the phenylalanine, and has 15 residues. The DNA shown is the 45-base CDR3, in frame from base 1. Compared with germline, V lacks 4 bases and J lacks 5 bases; bases without a gene match: 10. CDR1 and CDR2 (MGHRA, YSYEKL) derive from the germline V gene. Collaborating institutions collected whole blood in K2EDTA tubes following their own protocols. For TCRbeta analysis, collaborators shipped samples as frozen whole blood, isolated PBMCs, or DNA extracted from either of those sample types. This chain joins TRBV4-1 to TRBJ2-5, with 7 middle bases fitting TRBD2. This TCR derives from a human donor in a cohort sampled during active COVID-19. Sample: peripheral blood. The CDR3 corresponds to CASSLNIGTTETQYF. The DNA sequence reads TGCGCCAGCAGCCTAAACATCGGGACTACGGAGACCCAGTACTTC.